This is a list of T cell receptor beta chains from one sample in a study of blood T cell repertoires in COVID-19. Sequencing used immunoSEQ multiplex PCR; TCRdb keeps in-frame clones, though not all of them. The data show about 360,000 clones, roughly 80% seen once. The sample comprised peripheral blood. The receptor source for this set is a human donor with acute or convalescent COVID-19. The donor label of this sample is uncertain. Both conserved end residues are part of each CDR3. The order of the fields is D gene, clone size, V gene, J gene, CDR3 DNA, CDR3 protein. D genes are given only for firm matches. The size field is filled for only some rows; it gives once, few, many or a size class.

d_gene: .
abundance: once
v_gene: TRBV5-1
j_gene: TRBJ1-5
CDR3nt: TGCGCCAGCAGCTTGGTTTTTGTGGCAGGCTCCCTTTCTAGCAATCAGCCCCAGCATTTT
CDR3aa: CASSLVFVAGSLSSNQPQHF

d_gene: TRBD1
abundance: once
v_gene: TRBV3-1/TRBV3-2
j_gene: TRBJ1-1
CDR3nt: TGTGCCAGCAGCCGAAGACAGGGTCCTGAAGCTTTCTTT
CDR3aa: CASSRRQGPEAFF

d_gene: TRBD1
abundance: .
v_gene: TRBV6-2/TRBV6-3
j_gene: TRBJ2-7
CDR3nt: TGTGCCAGCAGTTACCCCACAGGGGGCGGGTACGAGCAGTACTTC
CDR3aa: CASSYPTGGGYEQYF

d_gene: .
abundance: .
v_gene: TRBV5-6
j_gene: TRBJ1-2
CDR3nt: TGTGCCAGCAGCTCTCTGGAGGAGTTCGCCTATGGCTACACCTTC
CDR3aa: CASSSLEEFAYGYTF

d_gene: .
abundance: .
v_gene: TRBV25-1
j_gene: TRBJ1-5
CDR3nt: TGTGCCAGCAGTGAAGCGCAGGGTAGCAATCAGCCCCAGCATTTT
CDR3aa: CASSEAQGSNQPQHF

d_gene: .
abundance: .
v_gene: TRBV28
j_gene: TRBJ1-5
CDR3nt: TGTGCCAGCAGGAGCGCGGGGGCTCAGCCCCAGCATTTT
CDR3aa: CASRSAGAQPQHF

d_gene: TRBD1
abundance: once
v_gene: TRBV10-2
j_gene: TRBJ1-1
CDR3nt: TGCGCCAGCAGTGTGGGACAGCCGAACACTGAAGCTTTCTTT
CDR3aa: CASSVGQPNTEAFF

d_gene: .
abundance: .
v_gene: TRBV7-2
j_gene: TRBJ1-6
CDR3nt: TGTGCCAGCAGCTTGCGCCGGGACATTAATTCACCCCTCCACTTT
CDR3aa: CASSLRRDINSPLHF

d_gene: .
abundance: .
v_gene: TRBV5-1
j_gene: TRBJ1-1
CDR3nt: TGCGCCAGCAGCTTGGCGACAGTGAACACTGAAGCTTTCTTT
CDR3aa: CASSLATVNTEAFF

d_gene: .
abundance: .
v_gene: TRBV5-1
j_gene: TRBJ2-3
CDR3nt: TGCGCCAGCAGCTCAACGGGCACAGATACGCAGTATTTT
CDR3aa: CASSSTGTDTQYF

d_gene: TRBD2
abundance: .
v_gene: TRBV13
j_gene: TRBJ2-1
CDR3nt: TGTGCCAGCAGCTTACGACTAGCTCCCTACAATGAGCAGTTCTTC
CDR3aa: CASSLRLAPYNEQFF

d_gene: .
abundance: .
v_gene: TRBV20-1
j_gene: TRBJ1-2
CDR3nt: TGCAGTGCTAGTCAGTTGGGGGCTTACAGTGACTTGTCGGGCTACACCTTC
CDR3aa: CSASQLGAYSDLSGYTF

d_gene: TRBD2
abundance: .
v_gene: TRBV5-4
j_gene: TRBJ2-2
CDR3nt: TGTGCCAGCAGCTCGGGACTAGCGGGCCCGGCGACCGGGGAGCTGTTTTTT
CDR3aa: CASSSGLAGPATGELFF

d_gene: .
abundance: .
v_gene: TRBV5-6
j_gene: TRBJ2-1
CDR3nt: TGTGCCAGCAGCTCGGGAGACAGCTCCTACAATGAGCAGTTCTTC
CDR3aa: CASSSGDSSYNEQFF

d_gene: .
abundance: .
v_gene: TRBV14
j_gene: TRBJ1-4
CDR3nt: TGTGCCAGCAGCCAAGAGCGGGTTGGAAAACTGTTTTTT
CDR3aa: CASSQERVGKLFF

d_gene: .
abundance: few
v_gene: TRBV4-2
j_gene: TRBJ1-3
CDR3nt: TGTGCCAGCAGCCCTGGGACTACGGGGGCTGGAAACACCATATATTTT
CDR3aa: CASSPGTTGAGNTIYF

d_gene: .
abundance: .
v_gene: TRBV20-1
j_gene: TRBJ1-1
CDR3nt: TGCAGTGCTCTTCCGGGATTTGAAGCTTTCTTT
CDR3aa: CSALPGFEAFF

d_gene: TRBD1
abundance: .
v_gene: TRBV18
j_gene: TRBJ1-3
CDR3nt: TGTGCCAGCTCACCAGGACAGGGCCCTGGAAACACCATATATTTT
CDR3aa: CASSPGQGPGNTIYF

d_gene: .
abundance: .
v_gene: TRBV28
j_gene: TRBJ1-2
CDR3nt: TGTGCCAGCAGTTCGACAGATTTCTATGGCTACACCTTC
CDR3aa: CASSSTDFYGYTF

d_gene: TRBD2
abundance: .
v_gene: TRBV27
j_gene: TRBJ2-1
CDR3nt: TGTGCCAGCAGTTTAGGTCGACTAGCGGGGAACAATGAGCAGTTCTTC
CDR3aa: CASSLGRLAGNNEQFF

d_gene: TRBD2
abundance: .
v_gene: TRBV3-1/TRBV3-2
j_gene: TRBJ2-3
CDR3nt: TGTGCCAGCACCCCAGCGGGGGGGCTCGCAGATACGCAGTATTTT
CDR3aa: CASTPAGGLADTQYF

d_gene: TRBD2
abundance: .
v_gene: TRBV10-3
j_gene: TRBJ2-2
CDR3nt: TGTGCCATCAGTGAGTCAGGTAGCGGGCTTAACACCGGGGAGCTGTTTTTT
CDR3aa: CAISESGSGLNTGELFF